This entry lists 10 T cell receptor beta chains sequenced from one sample in a study of T cell clonotyping in hematopoietic cell transplantation. Sequenced by immunoSEQ multiplex PCR; TCRdb stores in-frame clones only, minus some. This table holds about 7,200 clones, about 87% found once. The sample here was PBMCs, taken 100 days after allogeneic stem cell transplant. Receptors were obtained from a male patient in his late teens or twenties who had an allogeneic stem cell transplant from a related donor, so the T cells may come from the graft donor. Some clones in this sample may be carry-over from other donors' samples.

V is TRBV20-1 and J is TRBJ2-1; the D is unclear. Trimming took off 0 bases at V and 8 bases at J, with 5 bases between the two ends. The CDR3 extends over 11 amino acids. Germline assignment: CDR1 DFQATT and CDR2 SNEGSKA (reference sequence). CDR3 sequence: CSARDRHEQFF. CDR3 coding DNA: TGCAGTGCTAGAGATCGTCATGAGCAGTTCTTC.

This chain links TRBV11-3 with TRBJ2-1, with 7 nucleotides matching TRBD2. This CDR3 contains 15 residues. The trim removed 0 bases at V and 5 bases at J, leaving 4 bases unmatched. Germline V gene lookup returns CDR1 SGHNT and CDR2 YENEEA. CDR3: CASSLEYSGHNEQFF. CDR3 coding DNA: TGTGCCAGCAGCTTAGAGTATAGCGGGCACAATGAGCAGTTCTTC.

This chain uses TRBV7-2 with TRBJ2-2, with unresolved D. The CDR3 spans 14 residues. Trimming left V 5 bases short and J 1 base short, with 8 bases between. The germline V gene encodes CDR1 SGHTA and CDR2 FQGNSA. The CDR3 sequence is CASSNFGNTGELFF. DNA for the CDR3: TGTGCCAGCAGCAACTTCGGGAACACCGGGGAGCTGTTTTTT.

The chain has TRBV10-1 and TRBJ2-3; the D gene is possibly TRBD1 (6 bases). Germline-derived CDR1 and CDR2 are WNHNN and SYGVQD (reference sequence). V dropped 3 bases and J dropped 2 bases, with 12 bases sitting between them. The CDR3 consists of 15 residues. The CDR3 bases are TGCGCCAGCAGTGATAGGGGGTCCGCCACAGATACGCAGTATTTT. Translated: CASSDRGSATDTQYF.

The gene calls are TRBV2 and TRBJ2-7; D may be TRBD1 (5 bases). Germline V lookup: CDR1 SNHLY, CDR2 FYNNEI. CDR3 length: 15 amino acids. Trimming shortened V by 2 bases and J by 2 bases, and 13 bases separated the two germline ends. CDR3 region: CASSETNRQTYEQYV. CDR3 sequence (DNA): TGTGCCAGCAGTGAAACAAACAGGCAGACCTACGAGCAGTACGTC.

The chain links TRBV11-3 to TRBJ2-1; TRBD2 agrees at 10 bases. This CDR3 contains 20 residues. Per the germline V gene, CDR1 is SGHNT and CDR2 is YENEEA. J gave up 0 bases and V 5 bases, and 16 bases lay outside the gene matches. The CDR3 bases are TGTGCCAGCAGCGACAGGAAGGGGGTAGCGGGGGGCAGCTCCTACAATGAGCAGTTCTTC. It translates to CASSDRKGVAGGSSYNEQFF.

The V gene is TRBV30, the J gene TRBJ1-3; D is perhaps TRBD1 (5 bases). The germline V gene has CDR1 GTSNPN and CDR2 SVGIG (reference sequence). Trimming took off 0 bases at V and 0 bases at J, with 6 bases between the two ends. This CDR3 comprises 14 residues. CDR3 region: CAWSVGVSGNTIYF. The CDR3 nucleotides are TGTGCCTGGAGTGTAGGGGTCTCTGGAAACACCATATATTTT.

This clone was found once. V is TRBV9 and J is TRBJ1-1; D might be TRBD1 (5 bases). Germline lookup yields CDR1 SGDLS and CDR2 YYNGEE. V lost 4 bases to trimming and J lost 7 bases, with 20 bases between them. This CDR3 is built from 15 residues. The CDR3 nucleotides are TGTGCCAGCAGCCCACTACAGGAATGGGTAGGTGAAGCTTTCTTT. Translating it yields CASSPLQEWVGEAFF.

The chain recombines TRBV11-2 with TRBJ2-7; 8 positions agree with TRBD2. Unmatched junction bases numbered 6, after V lost 1 base and J lost 4 bases. The CDR3 totals 15 residues. Germline loops: CDR1 SGHAT, CDR2 FQNNGV. DNA for the CDR3: TGTGCCAGCAGCTTAGGTAGCGGGATAGTTTACGAGCAGTACGTC. Translating gives CASSLGSGIVYEQYV.

The V call is TRBV19, the J call TRBJ2-3, with 8 bases matching TRBD1. Per germline, CDR1 LNHDA and CDR2 SQIVND (reference sequence). This CDR3 spans 12 amino acids. V lost 9 bases to trimming and J lost 6 bases; unmatched junction nucleotides: 5. The CDR3 coding sequence is TGTGCCAGCCGACAGGGGATGGATACGCAGTATTTT. It translates to CASRQGMDTQYF.